Listed below are T cell receptor beta chains from one sample, sequenced in a study of CD8+CD57+ T cells in acquired aplastic anemia. TCRdb reprocessed the reads via MiXCR and lists one record per CDR3 protein. The profile shows about 160,000 distinct CDR3 sequences, approximately 44% of them singletons. Sequenced sample: sorted CD4+, CD8+, or CD8+CD57+ T cells (not recorded which) from PBMCs. The receptor source for this set is a human donor in good health. Each CDR3 is given with its conserved first and last residue. Each record gives: clone size, V gene, J gene, D gene, CDR3 protein, CDR3 DNA. D genes are given only for firm matches. The size entry is marked missing in some rows and otherwise reads once, few, many or a size class.

many,TRBV20-1,TRBJ2-7,-,CSASYRPPYEQYF,TGCAGTGCTTCCTATCGTCCGCCCTACGAGCAGTACTTC
many,TRBV6-4,TRBJ1-1,-,CASRDRPLNTEAFF,TGTGCCAGCAGGGACAGACCATTGAACACTGAAGCTTTCTTT
-,TRBV15,TRBJ1-1,-,CATSRGGVILEAFF,TGTGCCACCAGCAGAGGGGGGGTCATACTTGAAGCTTTCTTT
-,TRBV12-3/TRBV12-4,TRBJ1-5,TRBD1,CASSLNTGGNQPQHF,TGTGCCAGCAGTTTAAACACAGGGGGCAATCAGCCCCAGCATTTT
-,TRBV6-4,TRBJ2-7,TRBD2,CASSATGTSAYSEQYF,TGTGCCAGCAGTGCCACCGGGACTAGCGCGTACTCCGAGCAGTACTTC
-,TRBV7-9,TRBJ1-6,-,CASTPGASPLHF,TGTGCCAGCACCCCGGGGGCTTCACCCCTCCACTTT
-,TRBV25-1,TRBJ1-2,-,CASRWGWDYGYTF,TGTGCCAGCAGATGGGGCTGGGACTATGGCTACACCTTC
-,TRBV20-1,TRBJ1-5,-,CSAREQARNQPQHF,TGCAGTGCTAGAGAACAGGCTCGCAATCAGCCCCAGCATTTT
-,TRBV2,TRBJ1-5,-,CASSLATGPQHF,TGTGCCAGCAGCTTAGCGACAGGGCCCCAGCATTTT
many,TRBV7-6,TRBJ2-7,-,CASSLGSGSSYEQYF,TGTGCCAGCAGCTTAGGGTCAGGTTCGTCCTACGAGCAGTACTTC
few,TRBV25-1,TRBJ1-6,-,CASSESLGTLVESPLHF,TGTGCCAGCAGTGAATCTCTCGGGACGTTGGTGGAATCACCCCTCCACTTT
-,TRBV19,TRBJ1-5,TRBD1,CASSLQGGQPQHF,TGTGCCAGTAGTCTTCAGGGGGGGCAGCCCCAGCATTTT
-,TRBV28,TRBJ1-2,TRBD1,CASRTGTGGVDYGYTF,TGTGCCAGCAGAACCGGGACAGGGGGCGTTGACTATGGCTACACCTTC
-,TRBV20-1,TRBJ1-5,-,CSASRRLSNQPQHF,TGCAGTGCTAGTAGGCGGCTTAGCAATCAGCCCCAGCATTTT
-,TRBV25-1,TRBJ2-5,-,CASSESARDGPSETQYF,TGTGCCAGCAGTGAATCCGCGCGGGACGGCCCCTCGGAGACCCAGTACTTC
few,TRBV19,TRBJ1-1,-,CASSARGTEAFF,TGTGCCAGTTCAGCTAGGGGCACTGAAGCTTTCTTT
-,TRBV5-4,TRBJ1-2,-,CASSSAGFGYGYTF,TGTGCCAGCAGCTCCGCAGGGTTTGGCTATGGCTACACCTTC
many,TRBV7-2,TRBJ2-1,TRBD2,CASSTTSGGANEQFF,TGTGCCAGCAGCACCACTAGCGGGGGGGCCAATGAGCAGTTCTTC
-,TRBV10-3,TRBJ2-5,TRBD1,CATEPGQGAQRETQYF,TGTGCCACCGAGCCGGGACAGGGGGCCCAAAGGGAGACCCAGTACTTC
many,TRBV19,TRBJ2-5,-,CASSTGSQETQYF,TGTGCCAGTAGTACCGGGTCCCAAGAGACCCAGTACTTC
-,TRBV5-1,TRBJ2-3,TRBD2,CASSLTGTSGSKRDTQYF,TGCGCCAGCAGCCTAACCGGGACTAGCGGGAGTAAAAGAGATACGCAGTATTTT
many,TRBV10-3,TRBJ2-7,-,CAISVRGAEVKQYF,TGTGCCATCAGTGTAAGAGGGGCGGAGGTCAAGCAGTACTTC
-,TRBV2,TRBJ2-5,TRBD1,CASSPGTGVETQYF,TGTGCCAGCAGTCCCGGGACAGGGGTCGAGACCCAGTACTTC
-,TRBV2,TRBJ2-1,-,CASSTQDRRNEQFF,TGTGCCAGCTCTACTCAGGACCGCCGCAATGAGCAGTTCTTC
-,TRBV24-1,TRBJ2-3,TRBD1,CATSDPRTGGADTQYF,TGTGCCACCAGTGATCCTCGGACAGGGGGCGCAGATACGCAGTATTTT
-,TRBV3-1,TRBJ2-3,-,CASSPAHLGPASTDTQYF,TGTGCCAGCAGCCCCGCCCATCTGGGACCGGCTAGCACAGATACGCAGTATTTT
-,TRBV9,TRBJ2-7,-,CARIQGAGGDYEQYF,TGTGCCAGGATTCAGGGGGCGGGAGGGGACTACGAGCAGTACTTC
-,TRBV2,TRBJ1-2,TRBD1,CASRGQGHTGYTF,TGTGCCAGCAGGGGACAGGGGCATACTGGCTACACCTTC
few,TRBV7-2,TRBJ2-5,-,CASSLVGTGEGETQYF,TGTGCCAGCAGCTTAGTGGGCACGGGGGAAGGGGAGACCCAGTACTTC
-,TRBV20-1,TRBJ2-5,TRBD2,CSAGETSGRETQYF,TGCAGTGCTGGAGAGACTAGCGGAAGAGAGACCCAGTACTTC
-,TRBV15,TRBJ1-2,-,CATSRKLNDGSLNYGYTF,TGTGCCACCAGCAGGAAACTCAACGACGGATCCCTTAACTATGGCTACACCTTC
-,TRBV19,TRBJ2-5,TRBD2,CASDGGRETQYF,TGTGCCAGTGACGGGGGGAGGGAGACCCAGTACTTC
-,TRBV19,TRBJ1-1,-,CASSIPRNTEAFF,TGTGCCAGTAGTATTCCCAGAAACACTGAAGCTTTCTTT
many,TRBV20-1,TRBJ2-7,-,CSASPSSIGEQYF,TGCAGTGCTTCTCCTAGCAGTATCGGCGAGCAGTACTTC
-,TRBV10-3,TRBJ2-1,TRBD2,CAIKGTSGRSYNEQFF,TGTGCCATCAAAGGGACTAGCGGGAGGTCCTACAATGAGCAGTTCTTC
many,TRBV19,TRBJ2-7,TRBD2,CASSSSGRVSYEQYF,TGTGCCAGTAGTTCTAGCGGGAGGGTCTCCTACGAGCAGTACTTC
-,TRBV5-6,TRBJ1-1,-,CASSFGSFTEAFF,TGTGCCAGCAGCTTCGGTAGCTTCACTGAAGCTTTCTTT
few,TRBV6-4,TRBJ1-1,-,CASRGGEDYTEAFF,TGTGCCAGCAGGGGGGGGGAGGACTACACTGAAGCTTTCTTT
-,TRBV20-1,TRBJ2-7,TRBD1,CSASSGTGTGDEQYF,TGCAGTGCTAGCTCCGGGACAGGGACTGGGGACGAGCAGTACTTC
-,TRBV10-3,TRBJ2-5,TRBD2,CAISETSGGTGETQYF,TGTGCCATCAGTGAAACTAGCGGGGGGACGGGTGAGACCCAGTACTTC
medium-sized,TRBV25-1,TRBJ2-3,-,CASRGWGRDTQYF,TGTGCCAGCAGAGGGTGGGGGAGGGATACGCAGTATTTT
-,TRBV4-3,TRBJ2-2,-,CASSQEANQGTGELFF,TGCGCCAGCAGCCAAGAGGCCAACCAGGGTACCGGGGAGCTGTTTTTT